Each of the 21 T cell receptor beta chains below was sequenced from the same sample in a study of control samples from healthy donors and cancer patients. Measured with immunoSEQ multiplex PCR; TCRdb has only the in-frame clones, and not every one. Of about 80,000 clones in the sample, around nine tenths were seen once. The sequenced sample consisted of blood. All receptors derive from a woman aged 60 to 75 in good health.

The chain has TRBV11-2 and TRBJ2-5; D is undetermined. Germline V gives CDR1 SGHAT, CDR2 FQNNGV. V lost 5 bases and J 0 bases, leaving 13 bases between the germline ends. CDR3 length equals 15 residues. CDR3 nucleotide sequence: TGTGCCAGCAGCCCCTTCACAGCTTACCAAGAGACCCAGTACTTC. Its translation: CASSPFTAYQETQYF.

This sequence joins TRBV28 and TRBJ1-6; D is unclear. This CDR3 is built from 17 residues. V shed 6 bases and J shed 5 bases, with 20 bases lying between them. Germline values: CDR1 MDHEN, CDR2 SYDVKM. The CDR3 DNA follows: TGTGCCAGCAGCCCATATTCTCGGGGTAGGGATAATTCACCCCTCCACTTT. Translation: CASSPYSRGRDNSPLHF.

The chain combines TRBV5-1 with TRBJ1-6, with TRBD1 matching over 11 bases. CDR1 and CDR2 from the germline V gene are SGHRS and YFSETQ. The CDR3 length is 17 residues. Trimming removed 2 bases from V and 9 bases from J; junction bases left unmatched: 10. The CDR3, as DNA: TGCGCCAGCAGCTTCCTTTACGGACAGGGGGCCACTTCACCCCTCCACTTT. Its protein is CASSFLYGQGATSPLHF.

This clone has just one count. This chain links TRBV5-4 with TRBJ1-1; no firm D call. Germline V lookup: CDR1 SGHNT, CDR2 YYREEE (reference sequence). CDR3 size: 13 residues. Trimming shortened V by 0 bases and J by 1 base, and 4 bases separated the two germline ends. Here the CDR3 reads CASSLAGNTEAFF. In nucleotides, the CDR3 is TGTGCCAGCAGCTTGGCAGGGAACACTGAAGCTTTCTTT.

This sequence joins TRBV28 and TRBJ1-2, with TRBD1 matching 8 bases. The V gene's germline CDR1 is MDHEN and CDR2 SYDVKM. V lost 8 bases and J lost 4; bases outside the gene matches: 9. The CDR3 consists of 14 residues. The CDR3 bases are TGTGCCAGCTTCGAACAGGGGGAGAGCTATGGCTACACCTTC. Encoded protein: CASFEQGESYGYTF.

The gene calls are TRBV28 and TRBJ1-2; TRBD1 aligns across 7 bases. This CDR3 contains 14 residues. Trimming at V came to 4 bases and at J to 4 bases, leaving 6 bases not matched to a gene. Germline V lookup: CDR1 MDHEN, CDR2 SYDVKM. The CDR3 loop is CASSSPGQLYGYTF. For the CDR3, the DNA is TGTGCCAGCAGTTCCCCGGGACAGCTCTATGGCTACACCTTC.

The rearrangement joins TRBV19 to TRBJ2-3; D gene ambiguous. The CDR3 has 14 residues. Germline CDR1 LNHDA, CDR2 SQIVND (reference sequence). The V end lost 5 bases, the J end lost 2 bases, and 11 bases lay between the germline ends. The chain's CDR3 is CASSPQPFTDTQYF. DNA of the CDR3: TGTGCCAGTAGTCCACAGCCTTTCACAGATACGCAGTATTTT. Looking up the rest from reference TRBV19 and TRBJ2-3 gives the full variable domain: DGGITQSPKYLFRKEGQNVTLSCEQNLNHDAMYWYRQDPGQGLRLIYYSQIVNDFQKGDIAEGYSVSREKKESFPLTVTSAQKNPTAFYLCASSPQPFTDTQYFGPGTRLTVL.

The chain carries TRBV19 and TRBJ2-3, with unresolved D. The CDR3 has 13 amino acids. V was trimmed by 1 base and J by 7 bases, leaving 9 bases between them. Germline CDR1 LNHDA, CDR2 SQIVND (reference sequence). DNA for the CDR3: TGTGCCAGTAGTATAGGGAAAGACTATACGCAGTATTTT. It yields the protein CASSIGKDYTQYF.

The chain joins TRBV7-2 to TRBJ1-5; D uncertain. With 1 base removed from V and 4 bases from J, the gap between germline ends came to 5 bases. There are 13 residues in the CDR3. CDR1 is SGHTA and CDR2 is FQGNSA in the germline V gene. The CDR3 DNA reads as TGTGCCAGCAGCTTAGTACGTAATCAGCCCCAGCATTTT. Its protein is CASSLVRNQPQHF.

The chain employs TRBV19 and TRBJ1-4, with 10 bases lining up with TRBD1. The CDR3 has 14 amino acids. J was trimmed by 8 bases and V by 3 bases; bases with no gene match: 3. In germline, CDR1 is LNHDA, CDR2 SQIVND (reference sequence). CDR3 coding DNA: TGTGCCAGTAGTATCGGACAGGGGGGCGAAAAACTGTTTTTT. It specifies CASSIGQGGEKLFF. The full variable domain, with the rest looked up from reference TRBV19 and TRBJ1-4, is DGGITQSPKYLFRKEGQNVTLSCEQNLNHDAMYWYRQDPGQGLRLIYYSQIVNDFQKGDIAEGYSVSREKKESFPLTVTSAQKNPTAFYLCASSIGQGGEKLFFGSGTQLSVL.

The chain carries TRBV9 and TRBJ1-1, with 8 bases matching TRBD1. V lost 2 bases, J lost 2 bases, and 11 bases stayed unmatched. The CDR3 totals 17 residues. CDR1 SGDLS and CDR2 YYNGEE come from the germline V gene. CDR3 nucleotides: TGTGCCAGCAGCGTTTCTTCCTTGACAGGGGTTAACACTGAAGCTTTCTTT. It translates to CASSVSSLTGVNTEAFF.

The chain uses TRBV15 and TRBJ2-1; 7 bases are shared with TRBD1. Trimming removed 3 bases from V and 4 bases from J; junction bases left unmatched: 9. The V gene's germline CDR1 is LNHNV and CDR2 YYDKDF (reference sequence). The CDR3 has 16 residues. The CDR3 nucleotides read TGTGCCACCAGCAGGGGGACAGCCCGGAGGTACAATGAGCAGTTCTTC. It yields the protein CATSRGTARRYNEQFF.

The chain has TRBV2 and TRBJ1-5; tentatively, D is TRBD1 (5 bases). This CDR3 spans 14 amino acids. Trimming shortened V by 3 bases and J by 4 bases, and 10 bases separated the two germline ends. Germline CDR1 is SNHLY and CDR2 is FYNNEI. The CDR3 bases are TGTGCCAGCAGTGACCTGACAGAAAATCAGCCCCAGCATTTT. Translated: CASSDLTENQPQHF.

This clone was observed a few times. The chain combines TRBV28 with TRBJ1-1, with TRBD1 identical over 7 bases. Trimming removed 6 bases from V and 4 bases from J; junction bases left unmatched: 5. The germline V gene has CDR1 MDHEN and CDR2 SYDVKM. The CDR3 sequence is 13 residues long. This CDR3 is CASRPPGGTEAFF. For the CDR3, the DNA is TGTGCCAGCAGACCCCCAGGGGGCACTGAAGCTTTCTTT.

The chain uses TRBV7-9 and TRBJ2-5; D is perhaps TRBD2 (7 bases). Germline lookup yields CDR1 SEHNR and CDR2 FQNEAQ (reference sequence). The length of the CDR3 is 15 residues. V was shortened by 3 bases and J by 2 bases, with 13 bases between the two germline ends. In DNA form, the CDR3 reads TGTGCCAGCAGCTTTTGGAGGGGGGGACAAGAGACCCAGTACTTC. Translation gives CASSFWRGGQETQYF.

V and J are TRBV29-1 and TRBJ2-2; D might be TRBD1 (5 bases). The CDR3 runs to 14 residues. The V and J ends lost 7 bases and 1 base respectively, with 13 bases between them. Germline V gives CDR1 SQVTM, CDR2 ANQGSEA. The CDR3 reads CSAGDRRNTGELFF. The DNA of the CDR3 is TGCAGCGCCGGAGACAGACGGAACACCGGGGAGCTGTTTTTT.

This clone has only one observation. The V and J genes are TRBV7-2 and TRBJ1-1; 8 nucleotides agree with TRBD1. This CDR3 comprises 14 residues. Germline CDR1 SGHTA, CDR2 FQGNSA. V was pared by 5 bases and J by 8 bases, with 10 bases of the junction left unmatched. The CDR3 spells CASSPVSGGREAFF. The CDR3 region has the DNA TGTGCCAGCAGCCCCGTGTCAGGGGGCAGGGAAGCTTTCTTT.

The rearrangement links TRBV5-1 to TRBJ1-4; 7 bases line up with TRBD1. This CDR3 region has 14 residues. CDR1 is SGHRS and CDR2 is YFSETQ in the germline V gene. The ends lost 4 bases at V and 3 bases at J; junction bases unmatched: 3. The CDR3, as DNA: TGCGCCAGCAGCCCCCAGGGGGCTAATGAAAAACTGTTTTTT. It encodes CASSPQGANEKLFF. Based on the CDR3 plus reference TRBV5-1 and TRBJ1-4, the full variable domain is KAGVTQTPRYLIKTRGQQVTLSCSPISGHRSVSWYQQTPGQGLQFLFEYFSETQRNKGNFPGRFSGRQFSNSRSEMNVSTLELGDSALYLCASSPQGANEKLFFGSGTQLSVL.

J is TRBJ1-2 and V is TRBV2; D gene ambiguous. Germline-derived CDR1 and CDR2 are SNHLY and FYNNEI. This CDR3 comprises 14 residues. Trimming shortened V by 3 bases and J by 1 base, and 9 bases separated the two germline ends. In nucleotides, the CDR3 is TGTGCCAGCAGTGAGATCTTGAGTAACTATGGCTACACCTTC. Translated, it gives CASSEILSNYGYTF.

This clone was observed a handful of times. In nucleotides, the CDR3 is TGTGCCAGCAGCCAAGCGGACTTGGAGGAAAAACTGTTTTTT. Amino acid sequence: CASSQADLEEKLFF. The chain recombines TRBV4-2 with TRBJ1-4; D is unresolved. The CDR3 length is 14 residues. Looked up from germline, CDR1 is LGHNA and CDR2 is YNFKEQ. The V end was cut by 1 base, the J end by 8 bases, with 11 bases between.

The V gene is TRBV3-1 (or the pseudogene TRBV3-2), the J gene TRBJ2-2, with D tentatively TRBD1 or TRBD2 (5 bases each). Germline V CDR1 and CDR2: LGHDT, YNNKEL (reference sequence). V was cut by 4 bases and J by 6 bases, with 12 bases left in between. This CDR3 spans 14 amino acids. CDR3 loop: CASSPMGVPGELFF. CDR3 in DNA: TGTGCCAGCAGCCCCATGGGGGTCCCCGGGGAGCTGTTTTTT.